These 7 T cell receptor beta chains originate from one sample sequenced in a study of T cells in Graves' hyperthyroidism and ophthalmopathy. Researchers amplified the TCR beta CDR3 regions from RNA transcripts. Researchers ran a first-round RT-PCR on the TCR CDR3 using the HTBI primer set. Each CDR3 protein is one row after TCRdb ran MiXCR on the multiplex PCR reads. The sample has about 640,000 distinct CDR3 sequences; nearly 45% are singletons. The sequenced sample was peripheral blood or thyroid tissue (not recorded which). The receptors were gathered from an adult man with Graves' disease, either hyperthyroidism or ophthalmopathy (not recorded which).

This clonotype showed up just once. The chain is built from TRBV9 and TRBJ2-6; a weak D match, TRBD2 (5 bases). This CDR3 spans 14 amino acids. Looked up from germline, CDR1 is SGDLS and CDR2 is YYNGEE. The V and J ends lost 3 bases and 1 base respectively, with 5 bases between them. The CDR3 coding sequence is TGTGCCAGCAGCGGGGAGTCTGGGGCCAACGTCCTGACTTTC. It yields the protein CASSGESGANVLTF.

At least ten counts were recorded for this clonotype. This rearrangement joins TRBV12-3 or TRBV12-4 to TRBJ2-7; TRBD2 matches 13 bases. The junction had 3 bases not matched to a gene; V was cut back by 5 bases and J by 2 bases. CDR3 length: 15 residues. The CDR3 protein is CASSPGTSGTYEQYF. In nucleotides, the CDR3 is TGTGCCAGCAGTCCCGGGACTAGCGGGACCTACGAGCAGTACTTC.

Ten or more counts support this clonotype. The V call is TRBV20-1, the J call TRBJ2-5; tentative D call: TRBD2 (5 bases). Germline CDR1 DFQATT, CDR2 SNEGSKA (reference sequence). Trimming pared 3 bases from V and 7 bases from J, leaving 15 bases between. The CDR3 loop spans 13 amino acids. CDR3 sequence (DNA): TGCAGTGCTAGGCCAGCGGAACGGCGGACCCAGTACTTC. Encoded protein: CSARPAERRTQYF.

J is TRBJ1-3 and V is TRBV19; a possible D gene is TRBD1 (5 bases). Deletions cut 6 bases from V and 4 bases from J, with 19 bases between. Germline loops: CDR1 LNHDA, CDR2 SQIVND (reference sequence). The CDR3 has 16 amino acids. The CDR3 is CASSRPQGVAGNTIYF. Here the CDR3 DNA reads TGTGCCAGTAGCCGCCCGCAGGGAGTAGCAGGAAACACCATATATTTT.

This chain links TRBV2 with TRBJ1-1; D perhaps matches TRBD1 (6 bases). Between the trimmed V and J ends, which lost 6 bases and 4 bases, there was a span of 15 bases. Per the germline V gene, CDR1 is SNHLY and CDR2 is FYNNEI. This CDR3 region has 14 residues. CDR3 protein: CASRPKTGSTEAFF. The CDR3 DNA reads TGTGCCAGCAGGCCCAAAACAGGGAGCACTGAAGCTTTCTTT.

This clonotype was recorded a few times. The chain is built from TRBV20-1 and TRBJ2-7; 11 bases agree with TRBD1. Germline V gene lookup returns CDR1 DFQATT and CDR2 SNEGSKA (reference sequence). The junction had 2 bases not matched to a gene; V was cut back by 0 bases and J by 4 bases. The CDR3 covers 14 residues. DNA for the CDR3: TGCAGTGCTAGAGATGGGACAGGGGGTTACGAGCAGTACTTC. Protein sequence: CSARDGTGGYEQYF.

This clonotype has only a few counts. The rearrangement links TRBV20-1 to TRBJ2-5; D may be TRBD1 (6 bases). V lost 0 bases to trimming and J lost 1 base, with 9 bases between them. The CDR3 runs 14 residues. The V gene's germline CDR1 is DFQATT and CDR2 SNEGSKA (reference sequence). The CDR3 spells CSARDVGGQETQYF. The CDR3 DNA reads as TGCAGTGCTAGAGATGTAGGGGGCCAAGAGACCCAGTACTTC.